Below, one T cell receptor (beta chain) is given with its context. Its antigen is unknown. It was patients with CD8+CD57+ cell expansion by flow cytometry who were chosen for sequencing. Severe acquired aplastic anemia was diagnosed in all patients. V was clipped by 0 bases and J by 3 bases; unmatched bases: 8. Germline V gives CDR1 SNHLY, CDR2 FYNNEI. This CDR3 is built from 16 residues. The data stem from a study of CD8+CD57+ T cells in acquired aplastic anemia. Whole-study results and caveats: There were 25 to 35 CD8+ CDR3 sequences that occurred in both patients and controls. Patient and control CD8+ Simpson's diversity was not significantly different.

TCR beta VDJ combinations and CDR3 sequences were profiled from genomic DNA. TCRdb fed the reads into MiXCR, producing one record per CDR3 protein. The sample lists about 200,000 distinct CDR3 sequences, around 50% occurring once. Sequencing input: sorted CD4+, CD8+, or CD8+CD57+ T cells (not recorded which) from PBMCs. This receptor was identified in a human donor with aplastic anemia. V is TRBV2 and J is TRBJ2-7, with 7 bases matching TRBD2. As DNA, the CDR3 is TGTGCCAGCAGTGAAGCATTCGAGCGGGGCTTCTACGAGCAGTACTTC. Amino acids: CASSEAFERGFYEQYF.